Reported below is one T cell receptor (beta chain). The antigen it binds to is not known. The record has no base qualities; no much larger clone is one base away. The immunoSEQ Assay, a bias-controlled multiplex PCR, was used to amplify TCRbeta CDR3 regions from genomic DNA. On the study's bioinformatics: Nucleated cell counts per sample were estimated from amplification of reference gene primers within the assay. Sequence reads were collapsed and filtered to measure the absolute abundance of every unique TCRbeta CDR3 rearrangement. Productive Simpson clonality was computed per sample as the square root of Simpson's diversity index over productive rearrangements. TCRdb provides this immuneACCESS table in a form limited to in-frame rearrangements. Some clones are lacking; in checked studies, under half of them reflect an unresolved V gene, and why the rest are absent is not known. V and J calls and clone size are given by that table; D and trimming were obtained from the DNA. The sample profile shows approximately 300,000 clones; 75% to 95% of them were found once. Together, the top ten hold about 6.8% of the sample.

This sample stems from a study of blood T cell repertoires in COVID-19 (dated by TCRdb to between 2020 and 2021). In terms of the full investigation: Samples from collaborators originated in the United States, Italy and Spain and spanned both the acute and convalescent phases of COVID-19. The prospective study material was composed of cDNA or gDNA derived from T cells, B-cell-depleted T cells, or PBMCs. The dataset comprised deeply sampled blood TCRbeta repertoires from subjects exposed to, actively infected with, or recovered from COVID-19. The repertoires were released in a freely available public database meant as a resource for research on the immune response to SARS-CoV-2. Samples came from the ongoing ImmuneRACE study (first 160 participants) plus 1,254 subjects from 6 global collaborators. The sample metadata nearly always contained a de-identified subject ID, COVID-19 status, age in years and sex. Where available, HLA class I and class II types were obtained from metadata supplied by the sample provider rather than from assay-based typing.

One collaborating source in Seattle enrolled patients during active infection and followed them longitudinally through the course of disease. The collaborating institutions used their own protocols to collect whole blood in K2EDTA tubes. For TCRbeta analysis, collaborators shipped samples in one of three forms: frozen whole blood, isolated PBMCs, or DNA extracted from either of those sample types. On the study overall, not on this receptor specifically: How much clinical and demographic metadata was included differed by source and by participant, and the metadata was provided uncurated.

Relative to germline, V is missing 2 bases and J is missing 4 bases, with 0 bases of the junction outside any gene match. The CDR3 contains 14 residues, cysteine and phenylalanine counted. Just CDR3 DNA is preserved here, 42 bases in frame from base 1. The CDR1 and CDR2 encoded by the germline V gene are ENHRY and SYGVKD. The rearrangement combines TRBV10-3 with TRBJ2-3; 10 junctional bases match TRBD1. Input material: peripheral blood. The clonotype comes from a woman aged 30 to 39 with COVID-19, enrolled during active disease. The CDR3 has the sequence CAISEGQGADTQYF. The sequenced DNA: TGTGCCATCAGTGAGGGACAGGGGGCAGATACGCAGTATTTT.